The 9 T cell receptor beta chains below were found in one sample sequenced in a study of neurological immune-mediated disorders. TCRdb analysed the 5' RACE reads with MiXCR anew, one entry per CDR3 protein. The sample carries some 29,000 distinct CDR3 sequences, around 10% recorded once. Sequenced input: PBMCs. The source of these receptors is a woman aged 55-69 years in good health.

This clonotype was seen repeatedly, ten times or more. The gene calls are TRBV29-1 and TRBJ1-5; D perhaps matches TRBD1 (5 bases). V was cut by 7 bases and J by 3 bases, with 13 bases left in between. Germline CDR1 and CDR2: SQVTM and ANQGSEA. CDR3 length: 13 residues. The CDR3 DNA sequence: TGCAGCGCCACACAGGCCTACAATCAGCCCCAGCATTTT. This codes for CSATQAYNQPQHF. The entire variable domain, with the rest obtained from reference TRBV29-1 and TRBJ1-5, is as follows: SAVISQKPSRDICQRGTSLTIQCQVDSQVTMMFWYRQQPGQSLTLIATANQGSEATYESGFVIDKFPISRPNLTFSTLTVSNMSPEDSSIYLCSATQAYNQPQHFGDGTRLSIL.

At least ten counts were recorded for this clonotype. This sequence joins TRBV12-3 or TRBV12-4 and TRBJ1-1, with 10 bases lining up with TRBD1. This CDR3 spans 14 amino acids. The V gene end was trimmed by 1 base and the J gene end by 7 bases; junction bases not matched to a gene: 3. DNA for the CDR3: TGTGCCAGCAGTTTAGGACAGGGGGCAATTGAAGCTTTCTTT. Translating gives CASSLGQGAIEAFF.

The chain is built from TRBV5-1 and TRBJ2-7, with 7 positions matching TRBD1. The J segment lost 6 bases and the V segment lost 4 bases, leaving 10 bases of the junction unmatched. CDR3 length: 14 residues. Germline V lookup: CDR1 SGHRS, CDR2 YFSETQ. For the CDR3, the DNA is TGCGCCAGCAGCGGGACAGTCGTCTCGGGCGAGCAGTACTTC. Translation gives CASSGTVVSGEQYF.

The sample holds many counts of this clonotype. The genes are TRBV6-6 and TRBJ1-6; D not resolved. Trimming pared 7 bases from V and 9 bases from J, leaving 13 bases between. Looked up from germline, CDR1 is MNHNY and CDR2 is SVGAGI (reference sequence). This CDR3 contains 13 residues. The CDR3 nucleotides are TGTGCCAGCATGTACGTCAGGCCTTCACCCCTCCACTTT. It specifies CASMYVRPSPLHF.

This clonotype was detected many times. The chain is built from TRBV10-3 and TRBJ2-1; a possible D gene is TRBD1 (5 bases). The CDR3 length is 13 residues. V was clipped by 3 bases and J by 7 bases, with 10 bases between them. From germline, CDR1 is ENHRY and CDR2 SYGVKD. CDR3 sequence (DNA): TGTGCCATCAGTGAATCCCCAGGGAATGAGCAGTTCTTC. Protein sequence: CAISESPGNEQFF.

In its sample, this clonotype is large. The genes are TRBV12-3 or TRBV12-4 and TRBJ1-1; 9 bases match TRBD1. This CDR3 contains 15 residues. Trimming removed 5 bases from V and 1 base from J; junction bases left unmatched: 5. Here the CDR3 reads CASSKPGQGNTEAFF. The CDR3 DNA reads TGTGCCAGCAGTAAACCGGGACAGGGGAACACTGAAGCTTTCTTT.

This clonotype was picked up many times. This rearrangement joins TRBV10-3 to TRBJ2-1, with D possibly TRBD2 on 6 matching bases. CDR3 size: 13 residues. Trimming shortened V by 0 bases and J by 7 bases, and 7 bases separated the two germline ends. In germline, CDR1 is ENHRY, CDR2 SYGVKD. This CDR3 reads CAISESEGNEQFF. As DNA, the CDR3 is TGTGCCATCAGTGAGTCGGAGGGGAATGAGCAGTTCTTC.

This clonotype was recorded many times. The chain joins TRBV15 to TRBJ1-4; D not resolved. V was shortened by 2 bases and J by 3 bases, with 16 bases between the two germline ends. CDR1 LNHNV and CDR2 YYDKDF come from the germline V gene (reference sequence). The CDR3 length is 17 residues. CDR3 residues: CATSRFPARQSNEKLFF. The CDR3 nucleotides read TGTGCCACCAGCAGATTTCCGGCGAGGCAGTCTAATGAAAAACTGTTTTTT.

This clonotype was observed many times. The chain is built from TRBV5-1 and TRBJ2-3, with TRBD2 matching over 9 bases. With 4 bases clipped from V and 6 bases from J, the junction kept 9 bases outside the gene matches. There are 15 residues in the CDR3. Germline V gene lookup returns CDR1 SGHRS and CDR2 YFSETQ. CDR3 coding DNA: TGCGCCAGCAGCATTAGCGGGGGTTTATCGGATACGCAGTATTTT. Translation gives CASSISGGLSDTQYF.